Listed here is a single T cell receptor (beta chain). Antigen unknown. Some clones are missing from TCRdb's copy, which holds only in-frame ones; the method was immunoSEQ multiplex PCR. The sample has fewer than 120,000 clones, approximately 89% seen once. This sample is part of a study of cytomegalovirus exposure and HLA in healthy donors. General study findings and limits: For most TCR sequences rarity was the rule, although some public TCRs occurred in many donors.

The sample taken for sequencing was PBMCs. The receptor comes from a woman aged 18-29 years in good health and CMV-seronegative.

The DNA for the CDR3 is TGTGCCAGCAGCACCGACAGGGTCTCCTATAATTCACCCCTCCACTTT. This gives the protein CASSTDRVSYNSPLHF. The chain joins TRBV7-8 to TRBJ1-6, with TRBD1 matching over 7 bases. CDR1 SGHVS and CDR2 FQNEAQ come from the germline V gene. The length of the CDR3 is 16 residues. The junction had 4 bases not matched to a gene; V was cut back by 5 bases and J by 0 bases.